This T cell receptor (beta chain) emerged from a study of cytomegalovirus exposure and HLA in healthy donors. Study-level points and caveats: It was taken for granted in presence/absence analyses that sequencing depth across donors was roughly uniform. Reportedly, a later analysis found an Asian-associated ancestry cluster had fewer N-insertions than the approximately 670-donor mean.

At collection, donors were nominally healthy, but unrecorded immune exposures were probable. V gave up 2 bases and J gave up 1 base, with 6 bases separating them. CDR3 length equals 14 residues. The germline gives CDR1 SGHTA, CDR2 FQGNSA. Regarding this clone: Its antigen remains unknown.

PCR involved 60 Vbeta and 13 Jbeta primers. Original processing methods: There were 80 million or so unique TCR beta chains by a later count, and some 11 million of them were shared. Here immunoSEQ multiplex PCR was the method, and the copy in TCRdb shows in-frame clones only, minus some. V, J and clone size derive from that table, while D and trimming were established from the DNA sequence. The sample shows roughly 150,000 clones, roughly 80% of them seen only once. This chain links TRBV7-2 with TRBJ2-1; D gene ambiguous. Sequenced material: PBMCs. This receptor was obtained from a male donor in good health and CMV-seronegative. In nucleotides, the CDR3 is TGTGCCAGCAGCTTAAGCGATTCCTACAATGAGCAGTTCTTC. This gives the protein CASSLSDSYNEQFF.